These 24 T cell receptor beta chains were sequenced from one sample in a study of blood T cell repertoires in COVID-19. TCRdb's table, derived via immunoSEQ multiplex PCR, lists solely in-frame clones and lacks some. The profile shows about 170,000 clones, around 88% of them singletons. The sample taken for sequencing was peripheral blood. The origin of the receptors is a woman in her sixties or seventies who had recovered from COVID-19.

The J gene is TRBJ2-2, the V gene TRBV18; D is uncertain. In germline, CDR1 is KGHSH, CDR2 LQKENI. There are 11 residues in the CDR3. With 8 bases removed from V and 9 bases from J, the gap between germline ends came to 10 bases. The chain's CDR3 is CASPSRWELFF. CDR3 DNA: TGTGCCAGCCCCAGTCGTTGGGAGCTGTTTTTT.

The chain combines TRBV30 with TRBJ1-6, with a tentative D call TRBD1 (6 bases). The V and J ends lost 6 bases and 0 bases respectively, with 12 bases between them. Germline-derived CDR1 and CDR2 are GTSNPN and SVGIG (reference sequence). This CDR3 has 15 residues. CDR3 protein: CACRGGRSYNSPLHF. The CDR3, as DNA: TGTGCCTGCCGCGGGGGGCGCTCCTATAATTCACCCCTCCACTTT.

This clone was observed once. This sequence joins TRBV19 and TRBJ2-1; D is possibly TRBD2 (6 bases). The CDR3 totals 14 residues. Trimming took 4 bases from V and 6 from J, leaving 13 bases between them. Germline CDR1 and CDR2: LNHDA and SQIVND (reference sequence). The DNA for the CDR3 is TGTGCCAGTAGTACCCACGGGGGATCCAATGAGCAGTTCTTC. This codes for CASSTHGGSNEQFF.

V gene TRBV10-3 combines with J gene TRBJ2-1; 9 bases are shared with TRBD2. Germline V gene data show CDR1 as ENHRY and CDR2 as SYGVKD. V was clipped by 4 bases and J by 8 bases; unmatched bases: 3. The CDR3 is 13 amino acids. In DNA, the CDR3 is TGTGCCATCAGTGGGGGACTAGCCCATGAGCAGTTCTTC. This codes for CAISGGLAHEQFF.

In this sample, this clone turned up once. The chain is built from TRBV10-3 and TRBJ2-3; perhaps TRBD1 as D (5 bases). Trimming took off 3 bases at V and 0 bases at J, with 10 bases between the two ends. The germline V gene encodes CDR1 ENHRY and CDR2 SYGVKD. CDR3 length: 15 amino acids. The CDR3 reads CAISEGQGSTDTQYF. CDR3 bases: TGTGCCATCAGTGAAGGGCAGGGTAGCACAGATACGCAGTATTTT.

The chain recombines TRBV5-1 with TRBJ2-3; 7 bases map to TRBD2. The V segment lost 0 bases and the J segment 1 base; nucleotides outside the gene matches: 5. The CDR3 sequence is 16 residues long. Germline V CDR1 and CDR2: SGHRS, YFSETQ. CDR3 sequence: CASSLGAGTRTDTQYF. In DNA, the CDR3 is TGCGCCAGCAGCTTGGGAGCGGGGACCCGCACAGATACGCAGTATTTT. Full variable domain (missing parts from reference TRBV5-1 and TRBJ2-3): KAGVTQTPRYLIKTRGQQVTLSCSPISGHRSVSWYQQTPGQGLQFLFEYFSETQRNKGNFPGRFSGRQFSNSRSEMNVSTLELGDSALYLCASSLGAGTRTDTQYFGPGTRLTVL.

This clone was counted once. This chain joins TRBV7-3 and TRBJ1-1; perhaps TRBD1 as D (5 bases). The CDR3 contains 13 residues. Germline V gives CDR1 SGHTA, CDR2 FQGTGA. V lost 5 bases to trimming and J lost 8 bases, with 15 bases between them. In DNA form, the CDR3 reads TGTGCCAGCAGCCACCCGGCGGGGCAAGAAGCTTTCTTT. Its protein is CASSHPAGQEAFF.

This clone was detected only a few times. The chain carries TRBV19 and TRBJ2-1; 7 nucleotides match TRBD2. V lost 7 bases and J lost 12; bases outside the gene matches: 15. There are 14 residues in the CDR3. CDR1 is LNHDA, CDR2 SQIVND, per germline (reference sequence). This CDR3 is CASNLGGLSQRQFF. The CDR3 DNA reads as TGTGCCAGTAACCTGGGGGGACTAAGCCAGCGGCAGTTCTTC.

This clone was observed once. The genes are TRBV5-5 and TRBJ1-1; no clear D gene. The CDR3 spans 14 residues. Looked up from germline, CDR1 is SGHKS and CDR2 is YYEKEE (reference sequence). V shed 4 bases and J shed 0 bases, with 10 bases lying between them. For the CDR3, the DNA is TGTGCCAGCAGCCGCGTCCTCCTGAACACTGAAGCTTTCTTT. Encoded protein: CASSRVLLNTEAFF.

The rearrangement joins TRBV7-3 to TRBJ1-5; a possible D gene is TRBD1 (5 bases). The CDR3 sequence is 14 residues long. CDR1 SGHTA and CDR2 FQGTGA come from the germline V gene. V shed 5 bases and J shed 3 bases, with 11 bases lying between them. As DNA, the CDR3 is TGTGCCAGCAGCCCCCCGGACACCAATCAGCCCCAGCATTTT. Translation gives CASSPPDTNQPQHF.

Note on this clone: A read error may be the cause here, since a much bigger clone is one base away. V and J are TRBV5-4 and TRBJ2-2, with TRBD2 as a possible D gene (6 bases). CDR3 length: 15 amino acids. V lost 0 bases, J lost 0 bases, and 6 bases lay in between. Germline CDR1 is SGHNT and CDR2 is YYREEE (reference sequence). The CDR3 region is CASSLGLANTGELFF. CDR3 nucleotides: TGTGCCAGCAGCTTGGGACTAGCGAACACCGGGGAGCTGTTTTTT.

V gene TRBV5-1 combines with J gene TRBJ1-6; 10 nucleotides line up with TRBD1. From germline, CDR1 is SGHRS and CDR2 YFSETQ. V lost 0 bases and J lost 10; bases outside the gene matches: 7. This CDR3 comprises 16 residues. CDR3 region: CASSLALGQGLSPLHF. The CDR3 nucleotides are TGCGCCAGCAGCTTGGCGCTGGGACAGGGGTTGTCACCCCTCCACTTT.

The V and J genes are TRBV30 and TRBJ1-1; no definite D call. The CDR3 extends over 17 amino acids. CDR1 is GTSNPN and CDR2 is SVGIG in the germline V gene (reference sequence). V was trimmed by 0 bases and J by 1 base, leaving 18 bases between them. The CDR3 region is CAWSVFSHPAGNTEAFF. Here the CDR3 DNA reads TGTGCCTGGAGTGTATTCTCCCACCCCGCGGGGAACACTGAAGCTTTCTTT.

The gene calls are TRBV6-1 and TRBJ2-5, with 10 bases lining up with TRBD2. Germline CDR1 is MNHNS and CDR2 is SASEGT. CDR3 length: 16 amino acids. V gave up 1 base and J gave up 5 bases; unmatched junction bases: 7. The CDR3 spells CASSEVASGGSETQYF. The DNA for the CDR3 is TGTGCCAGCAGTGAAGTCGCTAGCGGGGGATCGGAGACCCAGTACTTC.

The chain couples TRBV7-9 to TRBJ2-1; D is ambiguous. Germline CDR1 is SEHNR and CDR2 is FQNEAQ (reference sequence). The germline V and J ends were trimmed by 4 bases and 9 bases, with 10 bases remaining between them. CDR3 length: 12 residues. CDR3 residues: CASSYNRVEQFF. The CDR3 DNA reads TGTGCCAGCAGCTATAACAGAGTTGAGCAGTTCTTC.

Worth noting for this clone: At one end the junction does not follow the germline gene, possibly because of a read error. The rearrangement joins TRBV6-1 to TRBJ1-5; D might be TRBD1 (5 bases). Germline V gives CDR1 MNHNS, CDR2 SASEGT. The CDR3 extends over 15 amino acids. The CDR3 spells CASTEPGGDNQPQHF. The CDR3 nucleotides are TGTGCCAGCACTGAACCCGGGGGTGACAATCAGCCCCAGCATTTT.

This chain joins TRBV20-1 and TRBJ1-1; 7 nucleotides agree with TRBD1. The CDR3 has 14 residues. Germline V gives CDR1 DFQATT, CDR2 SNEGSKA (reference sequence). V shed 3 bases, J shed 2 bases, and the junction held 6 bases outside the gene matches. In nucleotides, the CDR3 is TGCAGTGCTAGTTGGGACAGCGGAAACACTGAAGCTTTCTTT. This codes for CSASWDSGNTEAFF.

The rearrangement uses TRBV28 and TRBJ2-3; 11 bases line up with TRBD2. The germline V gene encodes CDR1 MDHEN and CDR2 SYDVKM. CDR3 size: 14 residues. The V segment lost 10 bases and the J segment 5 bases; nucleotides outside the gene matches: 8. The CDR3 region is CATQLAGGVDTQYF. The CDR3 DNA reads as TGTGCCACCCAATTAGCGGGAGGGGTAGATACGCAGTATTTT.

The V and J genes are TRBV29-1 and TRBJ1-2, with 8 positions matching TRBD1. The V segment lost 6 bases and the J segment 4 bases; nucleotides outside the gene matches: 4. Germline loops: CDR1 SQVTM, CDR2 ANQGSEA. The CDR3 runs to 12 residues. CDR3: CSVAGTGYGYTF. The CDR3 nucleotides read TGCAGCGTCGCTGGGACAGGCTATGGCTACACCTTC.

This chain connects TRBV5-1 to TRBJ1-2, with D hard to call. Germline V lookup: CDR1 SGHRS, CDR2 YFSETQ. The CDR3 loop spans 14 amino acids. V was cut by 0 bases and J by 4 bases, with 10 bases left in between. This CDR3 is CASSLGGEGYGYTF. The CDR3 DNA follows: TGCGCCAGCAGCTTGGGCGGGGAGGGCTATGGCTACACCTTC.

The chain combines TRBV5-4 with TRBJ1-2, with D tentatively TRBD1 (6 bases). Trimming left V 4 bases short and J 4 bases short, with 14 bases between. The germline V gene encodes CDR1 SGHNT and CDR2 YYREEE (reference sequence). The CDR3 is made up of 14 amino acids. This CDR3 is CASSSRGVGYGYTF. The CDR3 DNA follows: TGTGCCAGCAGCAGCAGGGGTGTGGGCTATGGCTACACCTTC.

The chain links TRBV6-2 or TRBV6-3 to TRBJ2-7; perhaps TRBD2 as D (5 bases). The CDR3 extends over 18 amino acids. Trimming pared 0 bases from V and 0 bases from J, leaving 18 bases between. Germline CDR1 and CDR2: MNHEY and SVGEGT. Here the CDR3 DNA reads TGTGCCAGCAGTTACTCGAGTAGGTTGCGGGCCCGCTCCTACGAGCAGTACTTC. Its translation: CASSYSSRLRARSYEQYF.

The chain couples TRBV24-1 to TRBJ2-3; D is perhaps TRBD2 (6 bases). This CDR3 region has 12 residues. Germline V lookup: CDR1 KGHDR, CDR2 SFDVKD. V was clipped by 5 bases and J by 4 bases, with 6 bases between them. The chain's CDR3 is CATSGGADTQYF. CDR3 sequence (DNA): TGTGCCACCAGTGGCGGGGCAGATACGCAGTATTTT.

The chain carries TRBV7-3 and TRBJ2-3; the D gene is possibly TRBD2 (6 bases). The germline V gene has CDR1 SGHTA and CDR2 FQGTGA. This CDR3 comprises 14 residues. V was pared by 1 base and J by 2 bases, with 7 bases between. The CDR3 reads CASSLRGDTDTQYF. The CDR3 nucleotides read TGTGCCAGCAGCTTAAGGGGGGACACAGATACGCAGTATTTT.